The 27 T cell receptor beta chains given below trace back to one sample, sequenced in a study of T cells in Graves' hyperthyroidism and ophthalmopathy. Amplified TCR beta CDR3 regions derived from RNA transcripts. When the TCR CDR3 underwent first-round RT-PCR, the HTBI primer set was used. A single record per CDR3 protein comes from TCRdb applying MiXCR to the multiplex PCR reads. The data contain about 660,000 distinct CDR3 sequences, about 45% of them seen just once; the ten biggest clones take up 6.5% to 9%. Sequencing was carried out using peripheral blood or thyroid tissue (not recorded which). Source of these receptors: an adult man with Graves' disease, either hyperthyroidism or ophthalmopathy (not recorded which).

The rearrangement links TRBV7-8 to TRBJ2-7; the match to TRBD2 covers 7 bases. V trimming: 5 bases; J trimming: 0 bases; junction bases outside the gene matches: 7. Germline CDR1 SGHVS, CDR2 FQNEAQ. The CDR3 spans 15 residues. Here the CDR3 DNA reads TGTGCCAGCAGCGCCCTCGGGGGGAGCTCCTACGAGCAGTACTTC. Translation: CASSALGGSSYEQYF.

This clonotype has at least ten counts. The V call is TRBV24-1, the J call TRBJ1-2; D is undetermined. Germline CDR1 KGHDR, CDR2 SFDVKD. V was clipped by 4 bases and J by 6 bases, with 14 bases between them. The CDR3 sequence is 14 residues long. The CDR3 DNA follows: TGTGCCACCAGTGACCCCGGGCGTAGTAATGGCTACACCTTC. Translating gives CATSDPGRSNGYTF.

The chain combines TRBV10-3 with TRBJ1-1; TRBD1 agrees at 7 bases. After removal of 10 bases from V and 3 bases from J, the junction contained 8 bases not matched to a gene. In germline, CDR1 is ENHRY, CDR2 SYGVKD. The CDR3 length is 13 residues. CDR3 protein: CASLTGLDTEAFF. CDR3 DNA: TGTGCCAGCCTGACAGGGTTGGACACTGAAGCTTTCTTT.

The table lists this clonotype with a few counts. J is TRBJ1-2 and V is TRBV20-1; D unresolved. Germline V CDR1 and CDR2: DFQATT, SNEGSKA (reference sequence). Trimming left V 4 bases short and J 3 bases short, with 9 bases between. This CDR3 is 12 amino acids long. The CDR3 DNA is TGCAGTGCTAAGTGGGAGGACTATGGCTACACCTTC. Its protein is CSAKWEDYGYTF.

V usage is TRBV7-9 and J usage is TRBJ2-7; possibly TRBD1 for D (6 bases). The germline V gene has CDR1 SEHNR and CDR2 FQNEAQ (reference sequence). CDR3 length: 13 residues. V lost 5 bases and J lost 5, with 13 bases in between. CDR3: CASSLQGKDEQYF. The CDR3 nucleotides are TGTGCCAGCAGCCTCCAGGGGAAGGACGAGCAGTACTTC.

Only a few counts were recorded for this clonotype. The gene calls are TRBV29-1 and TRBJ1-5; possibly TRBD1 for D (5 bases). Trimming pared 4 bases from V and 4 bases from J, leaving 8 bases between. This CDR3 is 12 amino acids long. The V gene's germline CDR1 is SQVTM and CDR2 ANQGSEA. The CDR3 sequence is CSVGQKNQPQHF. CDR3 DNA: TGCAGCGTTGGACAGAAAAATCAGCCCCAGCATTTT.

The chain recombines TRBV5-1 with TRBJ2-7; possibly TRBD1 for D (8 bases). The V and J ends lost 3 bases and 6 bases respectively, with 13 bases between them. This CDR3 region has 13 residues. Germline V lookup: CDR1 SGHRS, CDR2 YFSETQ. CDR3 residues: CASSSQGGVEQYF. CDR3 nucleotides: TGCGCCAGCAGCTCACAGGGGGGGGTCGAGCAGTACTTC.

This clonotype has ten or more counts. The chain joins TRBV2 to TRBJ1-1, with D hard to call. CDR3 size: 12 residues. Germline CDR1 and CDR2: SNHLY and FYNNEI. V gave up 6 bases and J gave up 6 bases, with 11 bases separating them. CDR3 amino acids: CASRNFGPEAFF. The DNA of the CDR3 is TGTGCCAGCAGAAATTTCGGACCTGAAGCTTTCTTT.

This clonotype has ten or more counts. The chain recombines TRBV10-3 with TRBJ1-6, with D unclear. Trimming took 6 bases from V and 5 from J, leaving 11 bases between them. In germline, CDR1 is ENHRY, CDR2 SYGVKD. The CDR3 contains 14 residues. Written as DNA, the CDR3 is TGTGCCATCAGCGCGCCGGGCGATAATTCACCCCTCCACTTT. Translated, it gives CAISAPGDNSPLHF.

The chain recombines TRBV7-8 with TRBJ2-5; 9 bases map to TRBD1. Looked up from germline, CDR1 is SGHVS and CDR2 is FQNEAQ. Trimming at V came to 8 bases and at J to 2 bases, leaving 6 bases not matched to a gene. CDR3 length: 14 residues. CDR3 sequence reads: CASRTGGRQETQYF. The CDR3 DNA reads TGTGCCAGCCGTACAGGGGGCCGGCAAGAGACCCAGTACTTC.

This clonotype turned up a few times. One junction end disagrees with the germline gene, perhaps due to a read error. DNA for the CDR3: TGTGCCAGCAGTGAAGCACCCCGAACCGGGGAGCTGTTTTTT. Amino acid sequence: CASSEAPRTGELFF. The rearrangement links TRBV10-3 to TRBJ2-2; D gene unclear. The CDR3 extends over 14 amino acids. The germline CDR1 and CDR2 sequences are ENHRY and SYGVKD.

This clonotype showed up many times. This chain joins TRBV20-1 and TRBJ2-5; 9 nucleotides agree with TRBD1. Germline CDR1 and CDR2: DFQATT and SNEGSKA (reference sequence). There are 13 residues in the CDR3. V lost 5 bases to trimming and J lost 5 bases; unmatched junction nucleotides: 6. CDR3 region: CSAPGQGMETQYF. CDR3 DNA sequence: TGCAGTGCTCCGGGACAGGGAATGGAGACCCAGTACTTC.

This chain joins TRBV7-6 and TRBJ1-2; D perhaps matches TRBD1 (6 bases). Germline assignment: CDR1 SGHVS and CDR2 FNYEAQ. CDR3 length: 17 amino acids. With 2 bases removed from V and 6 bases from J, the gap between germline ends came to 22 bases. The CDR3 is CASSLSGAQMGRDGYTF. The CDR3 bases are TGTGCCAGCAGCTTATCAGGGGCCCAAATGGGCAGGGATGGCTACACCTTC.

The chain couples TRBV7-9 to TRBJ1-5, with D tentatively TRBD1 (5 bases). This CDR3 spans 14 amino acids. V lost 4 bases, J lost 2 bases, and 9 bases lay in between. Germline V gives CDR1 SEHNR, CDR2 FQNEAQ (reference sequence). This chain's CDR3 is CASSWGMGNQPQHF. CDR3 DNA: TGTGCCAGCAGCTGGGGGATGGGCAATCAGCCCCAGCATTTT.

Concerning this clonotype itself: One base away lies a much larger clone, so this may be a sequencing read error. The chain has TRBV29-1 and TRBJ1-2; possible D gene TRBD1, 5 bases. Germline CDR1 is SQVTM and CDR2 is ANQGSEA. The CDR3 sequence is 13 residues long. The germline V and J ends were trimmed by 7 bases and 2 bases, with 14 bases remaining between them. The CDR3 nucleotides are TGCAGCGCACCCGGGGCACTCAACTATGGCTACACCTTC. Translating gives CSAPGALNYGYTF.

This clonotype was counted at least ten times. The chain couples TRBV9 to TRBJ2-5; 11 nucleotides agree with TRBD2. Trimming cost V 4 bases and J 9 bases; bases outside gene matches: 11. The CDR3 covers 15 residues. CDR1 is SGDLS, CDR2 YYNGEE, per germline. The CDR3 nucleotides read TGTGCCAGCAGCATGGGACTAGCGGCTGACGGGGCCCAGTACTTC. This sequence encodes CASSMGLAADGAQYF.

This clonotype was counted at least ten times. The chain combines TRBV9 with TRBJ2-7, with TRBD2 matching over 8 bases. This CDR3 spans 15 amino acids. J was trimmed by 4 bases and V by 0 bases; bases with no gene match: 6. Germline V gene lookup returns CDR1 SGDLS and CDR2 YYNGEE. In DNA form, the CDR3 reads TGTGCCAGCAGCGTAGGGCTAGCGGGCATATACGAGCAGTACTTC. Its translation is CASSVGLAGIYEQYF.

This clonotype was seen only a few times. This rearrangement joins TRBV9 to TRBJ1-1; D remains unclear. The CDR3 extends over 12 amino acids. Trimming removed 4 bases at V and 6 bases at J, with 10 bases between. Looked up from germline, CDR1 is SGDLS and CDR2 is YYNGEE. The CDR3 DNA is TGTGCCAGCAGCTTCCCCCCCGCTGAAGCTTTCTTT. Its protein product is CASSFPPAEAFF.

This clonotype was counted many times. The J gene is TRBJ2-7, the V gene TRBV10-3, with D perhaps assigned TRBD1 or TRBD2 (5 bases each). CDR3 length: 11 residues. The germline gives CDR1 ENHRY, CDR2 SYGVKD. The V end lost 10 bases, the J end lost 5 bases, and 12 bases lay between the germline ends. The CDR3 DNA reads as TGTGCCACCTCCCGGGACCACGAGCAGTACTTC. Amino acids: CATSRDHEQYF.

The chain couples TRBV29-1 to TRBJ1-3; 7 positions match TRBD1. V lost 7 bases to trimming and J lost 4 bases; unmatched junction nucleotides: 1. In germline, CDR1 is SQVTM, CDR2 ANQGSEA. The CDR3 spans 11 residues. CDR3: CSGQGGNTIYF. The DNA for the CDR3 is TGCAGCGGACAGGGAGGAAACACCATATATTTT.

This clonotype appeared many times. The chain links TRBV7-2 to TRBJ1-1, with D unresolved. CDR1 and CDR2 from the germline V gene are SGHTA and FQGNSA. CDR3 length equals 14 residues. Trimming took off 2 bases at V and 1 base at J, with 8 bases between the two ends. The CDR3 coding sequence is TGTGCCAGCAGCTTAAAGTCAGGGAACACTGAAGCTTTCTTT. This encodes CASSLKSGNTEAFF.

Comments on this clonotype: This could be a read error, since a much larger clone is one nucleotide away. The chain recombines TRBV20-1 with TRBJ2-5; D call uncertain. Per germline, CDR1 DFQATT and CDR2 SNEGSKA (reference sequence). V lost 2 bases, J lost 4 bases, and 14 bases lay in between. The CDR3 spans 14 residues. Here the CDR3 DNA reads TGCAGTGCTAGACCGACAAGGGCCGGAGAGACCCAGTACTTC. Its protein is CSARPTRAGETQYF.

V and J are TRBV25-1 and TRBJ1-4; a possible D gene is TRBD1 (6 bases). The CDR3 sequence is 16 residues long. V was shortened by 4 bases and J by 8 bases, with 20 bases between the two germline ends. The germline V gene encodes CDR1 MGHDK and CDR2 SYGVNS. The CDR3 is CASSARGDKGGEKLFF. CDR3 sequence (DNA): TGTGCCAGCAGTGCTAGGGGGGATAAGGGTGGAGAAAAACTGTTTTTT.

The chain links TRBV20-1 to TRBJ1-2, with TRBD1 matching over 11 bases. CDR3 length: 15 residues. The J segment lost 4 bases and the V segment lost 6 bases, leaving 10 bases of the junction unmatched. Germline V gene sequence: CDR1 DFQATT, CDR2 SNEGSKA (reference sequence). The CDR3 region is CSAAPPGQGGYGYTF. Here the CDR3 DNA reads TGCAGTGCAGCCCCACCGGGACAGGGGGGCTATGGCTACACCTTC.

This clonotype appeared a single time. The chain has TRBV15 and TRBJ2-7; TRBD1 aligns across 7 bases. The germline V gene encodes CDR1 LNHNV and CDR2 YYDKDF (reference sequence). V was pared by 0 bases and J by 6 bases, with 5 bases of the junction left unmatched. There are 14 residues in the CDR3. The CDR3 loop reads CATSRDTGASEQYF. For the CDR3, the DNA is TGTGCCACCAGCAGAGACACAGGGGCATCCGAGCAGTACTTC.

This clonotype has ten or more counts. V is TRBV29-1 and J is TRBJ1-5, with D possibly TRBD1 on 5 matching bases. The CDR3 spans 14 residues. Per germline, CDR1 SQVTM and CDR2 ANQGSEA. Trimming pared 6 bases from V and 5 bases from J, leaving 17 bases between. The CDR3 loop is CSVTTGDRHQPQHF. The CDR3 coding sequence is TGCAGCGTCACTACCGGGGACCGCCATCAGCCCCAGCATTTT.

The CDR3 is CASSYFRETGELFF. The DNA for the CDR3 is TGCGCCAGCAGCTATTTTAGAGAAACCGGGGAGCTGTTTTTT. This sequence joins TRBV5-1 and TRBJ2-2; D is unclear. The V and J ends lost 3 bases and 5 bases respectively, with 11 bases between them. The CDR3 is 14 residues long. Germline V gene sequence: CDR1 SGHRS, CDR2 YFSETQ.